These 8 T cell receptor beta chains were all obtained from the same sample, sequenced in a study of PD-L1 blockade in urothelial cancer (dated by TCRdb to 2015 to 2018). The sample's time point label, in plain terms: peripheral blood 6 weeks after treatment start. Receptor libraries were prepared by the immunoSEQ multiplex PCR assay. The source is immuneACCESS, and TCRdb retained only in-frame sequences with V and J called. Part of the clones is not carried over; for the studies checked, unresolved V genes explain less than half of this, and the remainder is unexplained. Present in this sample are 45,000 to 55,000 clones, about 86% of which were seen just once. The top ten hold 10% of the sample. The sequencing used PBMCs, collected around atezolizumab (anti-PD-L1) treatment. Receptors were obtained from a man in his 60s with urothelial cancer.

This chain links TRBV5-6 with TRBJ2-7, with D tentatively TRBD2 (5 bases). The V end was cut by 3 bases, the J end by 1 base, with 14 bases between. From germline, CDR1 is SGHDT and CDR2 YYEEEE. The CDR3 spans 15 residues. As DNA, the CDR3 is TGTGCCAGCAGCTGGACCGGGATTTTATCCTACGAGCAGTACTTC. It is translated as CASSWTGILSYEQYF.

The chain employs TRBV5-1 and TRBJ1-1, with D perhaps matching TRBD1 (6 bases). Trimming pared 4 bases from V and 1 base from J, leaving 8 bases between. Germline loops: CDR1 SGHRS, CDR2 YFSETQ. The length of the CDR3 is 13 residues. CDR3 in amino acids: CASSRTANTEAFF. In DNA form, the CDR3 reads TGCGCCAGCAGCCGGACAGCGAACACTGAAGCTTTCTTT.

CDR3 loop: CASSLSGTEAFF. CDR3 bases: TGTGCCAGCAGCCTATCGGGCACTGAAGCTTTCTTT. This sequence joins TRBV7-9 and TRBJ1-1; the D is unclear. The V and J ends lost 5 bases and 4 bases respectively, with 8 bases between them. The CDR3 has 12 amino acids. The germline V gene has CDR1 SEHNR and CDR2 FQNEAQ (reference sequence).

Details on this clone: Other DNA sequences in the sample encode the same CDR3. The CDR3, as DNA: TGTGCCAGCACGGGGGGGGGCAATCAGCCCCAGCATTTT. Its protein is CASTGGGNQPQHF. The chain carries TRBV2 and TRBJ1-5, with a weak D call TRBD1 (5 bases). The CDR3 totals 13 residues. The V end lost 7 bases, the J end lost 2 bases, and 9 bases lay between the germline ends. Per the germline V gene, CDR1 is SNHLY and CDR2 is FYNNEI.

The chain employs TRBV5-4 and TRBJ2-1; D is possibly TRBD2 (6 bases). The CDR3 covers 13 residues. The V end lost 4 bases, the J end lost 9 bases, and 14 bases lay between the germline ends. CDR1 is SGHNT and CDR2 is YYREEE in the germline V gene (reference sequence). The CDR3 here is CASSVRGMGEQFF. In DNA, the CDR3 is TGTGCCAGCAGCGTGCGGGGAATGGGTGAGCAGTTCTTC.

The chain combines TRBV30 with TRBJ2-1; TRBD2 aligns across 10 bases. Looked up from germline, CDR1 is GTSNPN and CDR2 is SVGIG (reference sequence). The CDR3 length is 15 residues. V trimming: 7 bases; J trimming: 8 bases; junction bases outside the gene matches: 14. In nucleotides, the CDR3 is TGTGCCTTAAATAGCGGGGGGCTAGGTGGCTATGAGCAGTTCTTC. Amino acid sequence: CALNSGGLGGYEQFF.

The chain is built from TRBV12-5 and TRBJ1-2; 7 nucleotides line up with TRBD1. Germline CDR1 is LGHNT and CDR2 is FRNRAP. The CDR3 has 11 amino acids. The J segment lost 13 bases and the V segment lost 6 bases, leaving 8 bases of the junction unmatched. The CDR3 protein is CASGQDRPLTF. CDR3 in DNA: TGTGCTAGTGGCCAGGACAGGCCGCTCACCTTC. Full variable domain (missing parts from reference TRBV12-5 and TRBJ1-2): DARVTQTPRHKVTEMGQEVTMRCQPILGHNTVFWYRQTMMQGLELLAYFRNRAPLDDSGMPKDRFSAEMPDATLATLKIQPSEPRDSAVYFCASGQDRPLTFGSGTRLTVV.

The chain employs TRBV5-1 and TRBJ2-7; the D gene is possibly TRBD2 (5 bases). CDR1 SGHRS and CDR2 YFSETQ come from the germline V gene. CDR3 length equals 17 residues. Trimming shortened V by 2 bases and J by 0 bases, and 18 bases separated the two germline ends. CDR3 amino acids: CASSLFLATDTSYEQYF. CDR3 nucleotides: TGCGCCAGCAGCTTATTCTTAGCGACGGATACCTCCTACGAGCAGTACTTC.